The rows below give T cell receptor beta chains drawn from one sample of a study of blood T cell repertoires in COVID-19. Clones were read by immunoSEQ multiplex PCR, and TCRdb kept only the in-frame ones, dropping some. Found here are roughly 200,000 clones, nearly 90% of them singletons; the top ten hold approximately 12%. The source material was peripheral blood. These receptors were taken from a woman in her late teens or twenties who had recovered from COVID-19. CDR3s include the opening cysteine and the closing phenylalanine or tryptophan. The D gene is left open where the match is weak. Size is omitted from some rows. Given values are once, few, many or a class for expanded clones.

TRBV21-1	TRBJ1-1	NA	NA	TGTGCCAGCAGAGGGTGGACAGGGGAAAATTTGAACACTGAAGCTTTCTTT	CASRGWTGENLNTEAFF
TRBV5-1	TRBJ2-3	NA	NA	TGCGCCAGCAGCTTGGCTGACTACACAGATACGCAGTATTTT	CASSLADYTDTQYF
TRBV7-3	TRBJ2-3	NA	TRBD2	TGTGCCAGCAGCTCGACAGGGGGACTAGCGGGATCCTATTTT	CASSSTGGLAGSYF
TRBV30	TRBJ2-1	NA	NA	TGTGCCTGGAGCCAGGTATACAATGAGCAGTTCTTC	CAWSQVYNEQFF
TRBV6-2/TRBV6-3	TRBJ2-1	NA	NA	TGTGCCAGCAGTTACTCGAATGTGGCGGACAATGAGCAGTTCTTC	CASSYSNVADNEQFF
TRBV13	TRBJ2-1	NA	TRBD1	TGTGCCAGCAGATCCGGGACAGGGGTAAATGAGCAGTTCTTC	CASRSGTGVNEQFF
TRBV9	TRBJ2-1	NA	NA	TGTGCCAGCAGCGGGACTCCCAACGATGAGCAGTTCTTC	CASSGTPNDEQFF
TRBV13	TRBJ2-3	NA	TRBD2	TGTGCCAGCAACATAGCGGGAGGGCCTGGAGATACGCAGTATTTT	CASNIAGGPGDTQYF
TRBV30	TRBJ1-1	NA	NA	TGTGCCTGGAAAGGGGCTCCTAACACTGAAGCTTTCTTT	CAWKGAPNTEAFF
TRBV18	TRBJ1-6	once	TRBD1	TGTGCCAGCTCACCACAGGGGGCCGCTAATTCACCCCTCCACTTT	CASSPQGAANSPLHF
TRBV2	TRBJ1-2	NA	TRBD1	TGTGCCAGCAGGCCGGGACAGGGGATAAATGGCTACACCTTC	CASRPGQGINGYTF
TRBV24-1	TRBJ2-2	NA	NA	TGTGCCACCAGTGGATCGGGGAGCAGGGGGGAGCTGTTTTTT	CATSGSGSRGELFF
TRBV18	TRBJ1-1	NA	TRBD1	TGTGCCAGCTCACCACGTCCAGGGGGCACTGAAGCTTTCTTT	CASSPRPGGTEAFF
TRBV25-1	TRBJ2-1	NA	TRBD1	TGTGCCAGCTCTAATACGGGACAGGGCCTGTACAATGAGCAGTTCTTC	CASSNTGQGLYNEQFF
TRBV7-2	TRBJ2-7	NA	NA	TGTGCCAGCAGCTTAGTTTACGCGGGCCTAACCTACGAGCAGTACTTC	CASSLVYAGLTYEQYF
TRBV9	TRBJ2-7	NA	NA	TGTGCCAGCAGCGTAAGTATAGGAGTGGGGGCCGACGAGCAGTACTTC	CASSVSIGVGADEQYF
TRBV6-5	TRBJ2-5	once	NA	TGTGCCAGCAAGAATATCACAGGGCGAGAGACCCAGTACTTC	CASKNITGRETQYF
TRBV30	TRBJ2-1	few	NA	TGTGCCTGGCACCCGCGGGGTAACAATGAGCAGTTCTTC	CAWHPRGNNEQFF
TRBV19	TRBJ1-1	NA	TRBD1	TGTGCCAGTAGTTGGGGACAGGGGGCATTCAACACTGAAGCTTTCTTT	CASSWGQGAFNTEAFF
TRBV6-5	TRBJ2-3	NA	NA	TGTGCCAGCAGTTACAGAGAAGATACGCAGTATTTT	CASSYREDTQYF
TRBV12-1	TRBJ2-7	NA	NA	TGTGCCAGCAGCACATTAGCGGGAAGCTACGAGCAGTACTTC	CASSTLAGSYEQYF
TRBV7-3	TRBJ1-1	NA	TRBD1	TGTGCCAGCAGCTTAGGGGGACAGGTCACTGAAGCTTTCTTT	CASSLGGQVTEAFF
TRBV6-6	TRBJ2-7	NA	NA	TGTGCCAGCAGTTACGACACCTACGAGCAGTACTTC	CASSYDTYEQYF
TRBV13	TRBJ2-7	NA	NA	TGTGCCAGCAGCCGGACAGCCGCGTCCTACGAGCAGTACTTC	CASSRTAASYEQYF
TRBV4-2	TRBJ1-1	NA	NA	TGTGCCAGCAGCCAAGAAAGCGGGGCGAACACTGAAGCTTTCTTT	CASSQESGANTEAFF
TRBV12-5	TRBJ2-5	NA	NA	TGTGCTAGTGGTTTGGTAAACAACTTCGGGGAGACCCAGTACTTC	CASGLVNNFGETQYF
TRBV4-3	TRBJ1-4	NA	NA	TGCGCCAGCAGTCTAAGGGACACACCTAATGAAAAACTGTTTTTT	CASSLRDTPNEKLFF
TRBV7-6	TRBJ2-5	NA	NA	TGTGCCAGCAGCTCAACCAGGGTACCAGGAGAGACCCAGTACTTC	CASSSTRVPGETQYF
TRBV2	TRBJ1-2	NA	NA	TGTGCCAGCAGTGCCTCCGGGGGGATCTATGGCTACACCTTC	CASSASGGIYGYTF
TRBV19	TRBJ2-1	NA	TRBD2	TGTGCCAGTAGTTGGGTAGCGGGAGGGCCTAGGTGGGATGAGCAGTTCTTC	CASSWVAGGPRWDEQFF
TRBV7-3	TRBJ2-7	few	TRBD2	TGTGCCAGCAGCAAAACCGGGACTAGCGGGAACCACGAGCAGTACTTC	CASSKTGTSGNHEQYF
TRBV14	TRBJ2-1	few	NA	TGTGCCAGCAGCCAAGAAGGGGGTGGGACGATCTTC	CASSQEGGGTIF
TRBV9	TRBJ1-1	NA	TRBD1	TGTGCCAGCAGCGGGGATACCGGGACAGTGAACACTGAAGCTTTCTTT	CASSGDTGTVNTEAFF
TRBV6-2/TRBV6-3	TRBJ2-3	NA	TRBD2	TGTGCCAGCAGTTACGGACCCGAGTGGGAGGGCCCGACAGATACGCAGTATTTT	CASSYGPEWEGPTDTQYF
TRBV4-1	TRBJ2-3	NA	NA	TGCGCCAGCAGCCAAGTTGCGGCTAGGGATACGCAGTATTTT	CASSQVAARDTQYF
TRBV11-2	TRBJ2-7	NA	TRBD1	TGTGCCAGCAGCTTAGCGGGACAGGGGTCCCACGAGCAGTACTTC	CASSLAGQGSHEQYF
TRBV9	TRBJ2-5	NA	TRBD2	TGTGCCAGCAGCGTAGGAAAGACTAGCGGGACGGCTGAGGGCCAGTACTTC	CASSVGKTSGTAEGQYF
TRBV28	TRBJ2-1	NA	NA	TGTGCCAGCAGTTTAGGGGGCGCCATGTACAATGAGCAGTTCTTC	CASSLGGAMYNEQFF
TRBV4-2	TRBJ2-3	NA	NA	TGTGCCAGCAGCCAAGATTCAGGGCGCGATACGCAGTATTTT	CASSQDSGRDTQYF
TRBV29-1	TRBJ2-7	many	NA	TGCAGCGTTGGGGACTCGGCGAACTACGAGCAGTACTTC	CSVGDSANYEQYF
TRBV11-2	TRBJ2-1	NA	NA	TGTGCCAGCAGCTTTGGCGGGATAGATGAGCAGTTCTTC	CASSFGGIDEQFF
TRBV19	TRBJ1-2	NA	NA	TGTGCCAGTAGTCCACCAGGGCATTTGGTCTATGGCTACACCTTC	CASSPPGHLVYGYTF